These 24 T cell receptor beta chains were sequenced from one sample in a study of shared clonotypes between healthy human individuals. Only in-frame clones appear in the TCRdb table, and some are missing; sequencing was by immunoSEQ multiplex PCR. The data hold a few million clones, with around 90% observed a single time. The specimen sequenced was naive CD4+ T cells sorted from blood. The subset is: CD45RA+ positively selected. These receptors were obtained from a man aged 18 to 29 in good health.

The V gene is TRBV10-3, the J gene TRBJ1-3, with D perhaps matching TRBD1 (5 bases). The germline V gene has CDR1 ENHRY and CDR2 SYGVKD. The CDR3 is made up of 15 amino acids. V shed 3 bases and J shed 2 bases, with 11 bases lying between them. The CDR3 DNA reads as TGTGCCATCAGTGATGGGGGGAGGGCTGGAAACACCATATATTTT. Protein sequence: CAISDGGRAGNTIYF.

The V call is TRBV11-3, the J call TRBJ2-3, with 10 nucleotides matching TRBD2. The germline V gene has CDR1 SGHNT and CDR2 YENEEA. The V segment lost 1 base and the J segment 2 bases; nucleotides outside the gene matches: 3. This CDR3 comprises 16 residues. The CDR3 bases are TGTGCCAGCAGCTTAGGGACTAGCGGTTTCACAGATACGCAGTATTTT. Translating it yields CASSLGTSGFTDTQYF. Drawing the rest from reference TRBV11-3 and TRBJ2-3, the complete variable domain is EAGVVQSPRYKIIEKKQPVAFWCNPISGHNTLYWYLQNLGQGPELLIRYENEEAVDDSQLPKDRFSAERLKGVDSTLKIQPAELGDSAVYLCASSLGTSGFTDTQYFGPGTRLTVL.

The chain employs TRBV27 and TRBJ2-2, with a tentative D call TRBD2 (6 bases). CDR1 and CDR2 (germline): MNHEY, SMNVEV (reference sequence). CDR3 length: 16 amino acids. Between the trimmed V and J ends, which lost 5 bases and 2 bases, there was a span of 15 bases. The CDR3 spells CASSGGTLINTGELFF. Here the CDR3 DNA reads TGTGCCAGCAGTGGCGGGACTCTTATTAACACCGGGGAGCTGTTTTTT.

This chain joins TRBV19 and TRBJ1-2; tentatively, D is TRBD1 (6 bases). The CDR3 has 15 amino acids. V gave up 7 bases and J gave up 4 bases, with 19 bases separating them. Germline loops: CDR1 LNHDA, CDR2 SQIVND (reference sequence). The CDR3: CASNTKGGASYGYTF. The CDR3 coding sequence is TGTGCCAGTAATACAAAGGGGGGCGCATCCTATGGCTACACCTTC. The complete variable domain, with remaining parts taken from reference TRBV19 and TRBJ1-2, reads DGGITQSPKYLFRKEGQNVTLSCEQNLNHDAMYWYRQDPGQGLRLIYYSQIVNDFQKGDIAEGYSVSREKKESFPLTVTSAQKNPTAFYLCASNTKGGASYGYTFGSGTRLTVV.

The chain is built from TRBV10-2 and TRBJ2-5; the match to TRBD1 covers 9 bases. The germline CDR1 and CDR2 sequences are WSHSY and SAAADI. The junction had 7 bases not matched to a gene; V was cut back by 9 bases and J by 5 bases. The CDR3 totals 13 residues. The CDR3 spells CASREQGAETQYF. The CDR3 nucleotides are TGCGCCAGTCGAGAACAGGGGGCGGAGACCCAGTACTTC.

The CDR3 coding sequence is TGTGCCAGCAGTGATACGCAGGCCTCTGGGGCCAACGTCCTGACTTTC. This encodes CASSDTQASGANVLTF. This rearrangement joins TRBV25-1 to TRBJ2-6; D gene unclear. Trimming pared 3 bases from V and 0 bases from J, leaving 9 bases between. This CDR3 has 16 residues. Per the germline V gene, CDR1 is MGHDK and CDR2 is SYGVNS.

V and J are TRBV5-6 and TRBJ2-2; D is undetermined. Trimming removed 2 bases from V and 3 bases from J, with 2 bases in between. Germline-derived CDR1 and CDR2 are SGHDT and YYEEEE. The CDR3 is 12 residues long. The CDR3, as DNA: TGTGCCAGCAGCTTCTACACCGGGGAGCTGTTTTTT. Its protein product is CASSFYTGELFF.

CDR3 nucleotides: TGTGCCAGCAGCCCCGCGGGGGGCTCTGGAAACACCATATATTTT. Its protein product is CASSPAGGSGNTIYF. The V call is TRBV28, the J call TRBJ1-3, with D perhaps TRBD1 (5 bases). The CDR3 has 15 residues. Germline lookup yields CDR1 MDHEN and CDR2 SYDVKM. Deletions cut 6 bases from V and 0 bases from J, with 12 bases between.

The chain joins TRBV5-1 to TRBJ1-3, with a possible D match to TRBD1 (5 bases). The CDR3 covers 13 residues. Trimming removed 3 bases from V and 6 bases from J, with 10 bases in between. Germline V CDR1 and CDR2: SGHRS, YFSETQ. In nucleotides, the CDR3 is TGCGCCAGCAGCTCCGGGGGAGAAAACACCATATATTTT. It yields the protein CASSSGGENTIYF.

J is TRBJ1-1 and V is TRBV12-2. TRBV12-2 is labeled a pseudogene. The CDR3 has 15 residues. CDR3 DNA sequence: TGTGCAAGTCGCTCGGGGCCCCACAGGAACACTGAAGCTTTCTTT. Encoded protein: CASRSGPHRNTEAFF.

This clone appeared a single time. The chain carries TRBV5-1 and TRBJ2-2; TRBD1 aligns across 7 bases. CDR3 size: 14 residues. The trim removed 3 bases at V and 7 bases at J, leaving 6 bases unmatched. The germline CDR1 and CDR2 sequences are SGHRS and YFSETQ. The chain's CDR3 is CASSSTGESGELFF. The CDR3 coding sequence is TGCGCCAGCAGCTCAACAGGGGAAAGCGGGGAGCTGTTTTTT.

CDR3 amino acids: CASSDGQGTNEKLFF. Written as DNA, the CDR3 is TGTGCCAGCAGCGATGGACAGGGAACTAATGAAAAACTGTTTTTT. The chain combines TRBV5-8 with TRBJ1-4; 8 positions match TRBD1. From germline, CDR1 is SGHTS and CDR2 YDEGEE. This CDR3 spans 15 amino acids. V was clipped by 4 bases and J by 1 base; unmatched bases: 3.

This clone has just one count. At one of its ends the junction is not consistent with the germline gene, which may arise from a read error. The V gene is TRBV5-1, the J gene TRBJ2-5, with D unresolved. The CDR3 has 13 amino acids. The germline V gene encodes CDR1 SGHRS and CDR2 YFSETQ. CDR3 coding DNA: TGCGCCAGCAGCCCCACCAAACCTGGGCGATGGAACTTC. The encoded protein is CASSPTKPGRWNF.

The chain is built from TRBV7-9 and TRBJ1-4; D call uncertain. Deletions cut 5 bases from V and 8 bases from J, with 12 bases between. This CDR3 has 13 residues. Germline CDR1 and CDR2: SEHNR and FQNEAQ (reference sequence). In nucleotides, the CDR3 is TGTGCCAGCAGCCTCATCCGGTCGGAAAAACTGTTTTTT. Its protein product is CASSLIRSEKLFF.

Worth noting for this clone: Other DNA variants within this sample encode the same CDR3. The chain carries TRBV2 and TRBJ2-6; D gene uncertain. The germline gives CDR1 SNHLY, CDR2 FYNNEI. V was trimmed by 2 bases and J by 4 bases, leaving 6 bases between them. The CDR3 is 14 amino acids. For the CDR3, the DNA is TGTGCCAGCAGTGAAACCGCCGGGGCCAACGTCCTGACTTTC. It codes for CASSETAGANVLTF.

The chain uses TRBV6-6 and TRBJ1-2; a possible D gene is TRBD1 (6 bases). The CDR3 has 15 residues. The germline CDR1 and CDR2 sequences are MNHNY and SVGAGI (reference sequence). The V gene lost 2 bases and the J gene lost 5 bases, with 15 bases spanning the gap. The DNA of the CDR3 is TGTGCCAGCAGTTACGAGGTTAGGGGACATTATGGCTACACCTTC. This translates into CASSYEVRGHYGYTF.

The J gene is TRBJ1-2, the V gene TRBV28; 7 nucleotides agree with TRBD1. Trimming removed 6 bases from V and 4 bases from J; junction bases left unmatched: 5. The CDR3 totals 13 residues. Germline V lookup: CDR1 MDHEN, CDR2 SYDVKM. The chain's CDR3 is CASRGGQSYGYTF. The CDR3, as DNA: TGTGCCAGCAGAGGGGGACAGAGCTATGGCTACACCTTC.

This chain uses TRBV7-9 with TRBJ1-6; maybe TRBD1 (6 bases). The CDR3 extends over 14 amino acids. Germline CDR1 SEHNR, CDR2 FQNEAQ (reference sequence). V lost 4 bases, J lost 4 bases, and 8 bases lay in between. The CDR3 DNA follows: TGTGCCAGCAGCTGGACAGATTATAATTCACCCCTCCACTTT. It encodes CASSWTDYNSPLHF.

The V call is TRBV6-1, the J call TRBJ1-6, with D unresolved. Trimming removed 3 bases from V and 7 bases from J, with 10 bases in between. This CDR3 has 14 amino acids. Germline V gene data show CDR1 as MNHNS and CDR2 as SASEGT. CDR3 sequence (DNA): TGTGCCAGCAGTGACGGGCTCGCGAATTCACCCCTCCACTTT. Protein: CASSDGLANSPLHF.

This chain uses TRBV5-1 with TRBJ2-7, with TRBD2 matching 8 bases. Unmatched junction bases numbered 9, after V lost 4 bases and J lost 0 bases. CDR3 length: 16 amino acids. Germline lookup yields CDR1 SGHRS and CDR2 YFSETQ. The CDR3 region is CASSQRVGTSSYEQYF. CDR3 in DNA: TGCGCCAGCAGCCAAAGAGTAGGGACTAGCTCCTACGAGCAGTACTTC.

This chain joins TRBV11-2 and TRBJ1-1; D gene uncertain. The germline V gene has CDR1 SGHAT and CDR2 FQNNGV. CDR3 length: 11 residues. V gave up 4 bases and J gave up 9 bases, with 9 bases separating them. CDR3 residues: CASSSRDQAFF. In DNA form, the CDR3 reads TGTGCCAGCAGCTCTAGGGATCAAGCTTTCTTT.

This rearrangement joins TRBV5-6 to TRBJ1-1, with D unclear. The CDR3 consists of 12 residues. Trimming removed 2 bases from V and 7 bases from J, with 9 bases in between. Germline values: CDR1 SGHDT, CDR2 YYEEEE. The CDR3 nucleotides read TGTGCCAGCAGCTTTGGTGTAGGTGAAGCTTTCTTT. The encoded protein is CASSFGVGEAFF.

The V and J genes are TRBV27 and TRBJ2-7, with 9 bases identical to TRBD1. CDR3 size: 16 residues. Germline trimming cut 4 bases from V and 5 bases from J; bases unmatched to any gene: 12. Germline V lookup: CDR1 MNHEY, CDR2 SMNVEV (reference sequence). CDR3 loop: CASSSLRQGVKDEQYF. CDR3 sequence (DNA): TGTGCCAGCAGTTCCCTTCGACAGGGGGTTAAGGACGAGCAGTACTTC.

The V and J genes are TRBV6-6 and TRBJ2-1; D is uncertain. The CDR3 covers 14 residues. V lost 2 bases and J 4 bases, leaving 9 bases between the germline ends. In germline, CDR1 is MNHNY, CDR2 SVGAGI (reference sequence). DNA for the CDR3: TGTGCCAGCAGTTACCCCGGATCATACAATGAGCAGTTCTTC. Residues: CASSYPGSYNEQFF.